These 20 T cell receptor beta chains were sequenced from one sample in a study of beta chain features in type 1 diabetes. Of the isolated RNA, all was reverse transcribed, and so the sequenced material was expressed TCRB transcripts. Sequenced by immunoSEQ multiplex PCR; TCRdb stores in-frame clones only, minus some. The sample has around 500,000 clones; roughly an eighth are singletons. Sequenced sample: naive CD4+ T cells from blood. All receptors derive from a woman aged 18-29 years in good health.

Only a few counts were recorded for this clone. The chain joins TRBV30 to TRBJ2-1; D unresolved. V gave up 0 bases and J gave up 7 bases, with 10 bases separating them. The length of the CDR3 is 13 residues. Germline V lookup: CDR1 GTSNPN, CDR2 SVGIG (reference sequence). In DNA, the CDR3 is TGTGCCTGGAGTGTCGATTCGAGGAATGAGCAGTTCTTC. Translating it yields CAWSVDSRNEQFF.

On this clone: The same CDR3 arises from other DNA sequences in this sample as well. The chain uses TRBV4-1 and TRBJ2-3, with D perhaps matching TRBD1 or TRBD2 (5 bases each). Between the trimmed V and J ends, which lost 1 base and 1 base, there was a span of 6 bases. From germline, CDR1 is MGHRA and CDR2 YSYEKL. The length of the CDR3 is 14 residues. The CDR3 DNA follows: TGCGCCAGCAGCCAAGGAGGGGGCACAGATACGCAGTATTTT. Translated, it gives CASSQGGGTDTQYF.

The gene calls are TRBV11-2 and TRBJ1-2, with D possibly matching TRBD1 (5 bases). CDR1 and CDR2 (germline): SGHAT, FQNNGV. The CDR3 is 14 amino acids. The V gene lost 5 bases and the J gene lost 1 base, with 11 bases spanning the gap. The CDR3 nucleotides read TGTGCCAGCAGCGGCTTTGACAGTAACTATGGCTACACCTTC. Translation: CASSGFDSNYGYTF.

The chain is built from TRBV15 and TRBJ2-7; 11 bases are a match to TRBD2. The CDR3 runs to 18 residues. Germline loops: CDR1 LNHNV, CDR2 YYDKDF (reference sequence). V trimming: 0 bases; J trimming: 4 bases; junction bases outside the gene matches: 11. The DNA of the CDR3 is TGTGCCACCAGCAGAGACCGATTAGCGGGGGGGCACCGGTACGAGCAGTACGTC. This codes for CATSRDRLAGGHRYEQYV.

This clone occurred a few times. The chain is built from TRBV29-1 and TRBJ2-1; D is uncertain. The germline V gene encodes CDR1 SQVTM and CDR2 ANQGSEA. V lost 4 bases, J lost 2 bases, and 6 bases lay in between. This CDR3 has 12 amino acids. CDR3 coding DNA: TGCAGCGTTGGGTACACCTACAATGAGCAGTTCTTC. This gives the protein CSVGYTYNEQFF.

This clone turned up a few times. The V call is TRBV21-1, the J call TRBJ2-7; the listed D gene, TRBD2, was not tested against the DNA. TRBV21-1 is annotated as a pseudogene. The CDR3 has 17 residues. The CDR3 region is CASSKGLAGGPCYEQYV. Written as DNA, the CDR3 is TGTGCCAGCAGCAAGGGACTAGCGGGGGGACCTTGCTACGAGCAGTACGTC.

This rearrangement joins TRBV29-1 to TRBJ2-5, with 11 bases lining up with TRBD2. The length of the CDR3 is 15 residues. With V trimmed by 5 bases and J by 7 bases, 12 bases remained unmatched. Per the germline V gene, CDR1 is SQVTM and CDR2 is ANQGSEA. As DNA, the CDR3 is TGCAGCGTTCACTTAGCGGGAGGGCTCCAGGGGACCCAGTACTTC. Protein product: CSVHLAGGLQGTQYF. The variable domain in full, with the rest retrieved from reference TRBV29-1 and TRBJ2-5, is SAVISQKPSRDICQRGTSLTIQCQVDSQVTMMFWYRQQPGQSLTLIATANQGSEATYESGFVIDKFPISRPNLTFSTLTVSNMSPEDSSIYLCSVHLAGGLQGTQYFGPGTRLLVL.

The chain has TRBV10-3 and TRBJ2-7; no definite D call. The CDR3 covers 11 residues. CDR1 is ENHRY and CDR2 is SYGVKD in the germline V gene. Trimming took off 2 bases at V and 5 bases at J, with 4 bases between the two ends. CDR3 DNA sequence: TGTGCCATCAGTGAGGGCAACGAGCAGTACGTC. It encodes CAISEGNEQYV.

The V and J genes are TRBV28 and TRBJ2-7; TRBD1 matches 7 bases. Looked up from germline, CDR1 is MDHEN and CDR2 is SYDVKM. There are 15 residues in the CDR3. The junction had 9 bases not matched to a gene; V was cut back by 6 bases and J by 1 base. This CDR3 reads CASRQQGSSSYEQYV. As DNA, the CDR3 is TGTGCCAGCAGGCAACAGGGGAGCTCTTCCTACGAGCAGTACGTC.

This clone has only a few counts. The chain carries TRBV5-6 and TRBJ2-7, with TRBD2 as a possible D gene (5 bases). The CDR3 contains 15 residues. Germline lookup yields CDR1 SGHDT and CDR2 YYEEEE. The V gene lost 6 bases and the J gene lost 6 bases, with 22 bases spanning the gap. CDR3 sequence reads: CASTTRRWETSEQYV. DNA of the CDR3: TGTGCCAGCACCACCCGCCGGTGGGAGACGAGCGAGCAGTACGTC.

A note on this clone: One end of the junction is discordant with germline, which a read error may explain. V is TRBV30 and J is TRBJ2-7; 11 nucleotides agree with TRBD2. The length of the CDR3 is 14 residues. Germline CDR1 and CDR2: GTSNPN and SVGIG (reference sequence). The CDR3: CAWRGLAGGTLRNF. In DNA, the CDR3 is TGTGCCTGGAGGGGGCTAGCGGGAGGCACCCTAAGGAACTTC.

In this sample, this clone turned up a few times. J is TRBJ1-2 and V is TRBV19; D might be TRBD1 (5 bases). V lost 5 bases and J 5 bases, leaving 15 bases between the germline ends. Germline V gene sequence: CDR1 LNHDA, CDR2 SQIVND (reference sequence). CDR3 length equals 14 residues. The CDR3 sequence is CASSGTGTVYGYTF. Written as DNA, the CDR3 is TGTGCCAGTAGTGGCACCGGGACGGTTTATGGCTACACCTTC. The full variable domain, with the rest looked up from reference TRBV19 and TRBJ1-2, is DGGITQSPKYLFRKEGQNVTLSCEQNLNHDAMYWYRQDPGQGLRLIYYSQIVNDFQKGDIAEGYSVSREKKESFPLTVTSAQKNPTAFYLCASSGTGTVYGYTFGSGTRLTVV.

This chain uses TRBV7-8 with TRBJ1-5, with D unclear. V shed 3 bases and J shed 2 bases, with 8 bases lying between them. Looked up from germline, CDR1 is SGHVS and CDR2 is FQNEAQ. This CDR3 region has 14 residues. The CDR3 DNA follows: TGTGCCAGCAGCTTGGTAGAGGGCAATCAGCCCCAGCATTTT. It is translated as CASSLVEGNQPQHF.

This clone showed up just a few times. The genes are TRBV5-1 and TRBJ2-3; D is uncertain. Trimming shortened V by 6 bases and J by 5 bases, and 7 bases separated the two germline ends. The germline gives CDR1 SGHRS, CDR2 YFSETQ. CDR3 length equals 11 residues. This chain's CDR3 is CASTLKDTQYF. The CDR3 DNA follows: TGCGCCAGCACCTTAAAAGATACGCAGTATTTT.

This clone was seen a handful of times. V and J are TRBV5-1 and TRBJ2-1, with D possibly being TRBD1 (5 bases). Trimming removed 4 bases from V and 4 bases from J, with 9 bases in between. Per the germline V gene, CDR1 is SGHRS and CDR2 is YFSETQ. The CDR3 spans 13 residues. The CDR3 sequence is CASSPDTYNEQFF. The CDR3 region has the DNA TGCGCCAGCAGCCCGGACACTTACAATGAGCAGTTCTTC.

V is TRBV29-1 and J is TRBJ2-5; D may correspond to TRBD1 or TRBD2 (6 bases each). TRBJ2-7 explains the end of the DNA better; the J call may be wrong. The CDR3 runs 13 residues. Germline values: CDR1 SQVTM, CDR2 ANQGSEA. CDR3 bases: TGCAGCGGGCGGGACACCAGCTCCTACGAGCAGTACTTC. It encodes CSGRDTSSYEQYF.

J is TRBJ2-1 and V is TRBV7-3, with 9 bases fitting TRBD2. Trimming cost V 5 bases and J 4 bases; bases outside gene matches: 6. CDR1 is SGHTA and CDR2 is FQGTGA in the germline V gene. The CDR3 is 15 residues long. CDR3 nucleotide sequence: TGTGCCAGCAGCCCCGGACTAGCGACATACAATGAGCAGTTCTTC. Amino acid sequence: CASSPGLATYNEQFF. Variable domain in full (rest from reference TRBV7-3 and TRBJ2-1): GAGVSQTPSNKVTEKGKYVELRCDPISGHTALYWYRQSLGQGPEFLIYFQGTGAADDSGLPNDRFFAVRPEGSVSTLKIQRTERGDSAVYLCASSPGLATYNEQFFGPGTRLTVL.

This clone was seen a few times. The chain is built from TRBV4-3 and TRBJ2-4; no clear D. Germline CDR1 reads LGHNA; CDR2 reads YSLEER. This CDR3 is 15 amino acids long. Trimming pared 0 bases from V and 8 bases from J, leaving 14 bases between. This CDR3 reads CASSQDNAPRDIQYF. The CDR3 DNA reads TGCGCCAGCAGCCAAGATAACGCCCCTCGAGACATTCAGTACTTC.

The V call is TRBV9, the J call TRBJ1-4, with unresolved D. The CDR3 has 15 residues. The V and J ends lost 0 bases and 0 bases respectively, with 6 bases between them. CDR1 is SGDLS and CDR2 is YYNGEE in the germline V gene. The CDR3 nucleotides are TGTGCCAGCAGCGTAGCCGGGTCAACTAATGAAAAACTGTTTTTT. Protein: CASSVAGSTNEKLFF.

J is TRBJ2-2 and V is TRBV7-3; D might be TRBD1 (6 bases). In germline, CDR1 is SGHTA, CDR2 FQGTGA. This CDR3 region has 15 residues. V was shortened by 5 bases and J by 2 bases, with 12 bases between the two germline ends. The CDR3 bases are TGTGCCAGCAGCCGAGGACAGCTAAACACCGGGGAGCTGTTTTTT. It codes for CASSRGQLNTGELFF.